This TCR beta chain was profiled in a study of blood T cell repertoires in COVID-19. Study summary: The study drew acute and convalescent COVID-19 samples from the United States, Italy and Spain. Sources were T cells, B-cell-depleted T cells, or PBMCs; the material itself was cDNA or gDNA.

Per the study methods: Using reference gene primer amplification, nucleated cell counts were estimated. Clones were read by immunoSEQ multiplex PCR, and TCRdb kept only the in-frame ones, dropping some. The V and J calls and clone size come from that table; D and trimming were worked out from the DNA. The sample shows 150,000 to 200,000 clones, approximately 90% of them seen only once. With V trimmed by 3 bases and J by 3 bases, 15 bases remained unmatched. This CDR3 region has 18 residues. Germline CDR1 reads SGHTA; CDR2 reads FQGTGA. Material for sequencing was peripheral blood. V is TRBV7-3 and J is TRBJ2-7; 9 positions match TRBD1. The receptor was isolated from a man aged 45-65 years who had recovered from COVID-19. In DNA, the CDR3 is TGTGCCAGCAGCTTCCTCCCCGGGGACAGGGACCGAGACTACGAGCAGTACTTC. It is translated as CASSFLPGDRDRDYEQYF.